This passage covers 30 T cell receptor beta chains from one sample sequenced in a study of identical twins. One entry per CDR3 protein, called by TCRdb with MiXCR from the 5' RACE reads. The top ten clones hold roughly 1.5% of a sample with 500,000 to 700,000 distinct CDR3 sequences, around 7.4% of them seen once. These data also formed part of another study, on yellow fever vaccine responses in identical twins.

What was sequenced was PBMCs. The receptors stem from a woman between 18 and 29 years old in good health.

Only a few counts were recorded for this clonotype. The rearrangement joins TRBV25-1 to TRBJ2-3; 7 nucleotides match TRBD1. The CDR3 contains 15 residues. CDR1 and CDR2 (germline): MGHDK, SYGVNS. The junction had 10 bases not matched to a gene; V was cut back by 6 bases and J by 4 bases. The CDR3 sequence: CASSETGVSADTQYF. The DNA of the CDR3 is TGTGCCAGCAGCGAAACAGGGGTGAGCGCAGATACGCAGTATTTT.

The gene calls are TRBV12-3 or TRBV12-4 and TRBJ2-1; 7 bases match TRBD2. The CDR3 covers 15 residues. Unmatched junction bases numbered 7, after V lost 3 bases and J lost 5 bases. In nucleotides, the CDR3 is TGTGCCAGCAGTTTTAGGGCTAGCGGTGACAATGAGCAGTTCTTC. Its protein is CASSFRASGDNEQFF.

This sequence joins TRBV6-1 and TRBJ1-6; D possibly corresponds to TRBD1 (5 bases). Trimming shortened V by 4 bases and J by 7 bases, and 11 bases separated the two germline ends. The CDR3 extends over 14 amino acids. The germline gives CDR1 MNHNS, CDR2 SASEGT. The CDR3 DNA is TGTGCCAGCAGTGGTACAGGACTCAATTCACCCCTCCACTTT. This encodes CASSGTGLNSPLHF.

This clonotype was seen ten or more times. V is TRBV5-1 and J is TRBJ2-3; perhaps TRBD2 as D (5 bases). The CDR3 runs to 15 residues. With 4 bases removed from V and 4 bases from J, the gap between germline ends came to 16 bases. Germline loops: CDR1 SGHRS, CDR2 YFSETQ. The CDR3, as DNA: TGCGCCAGCAGCCCAGCGGACTCCATCCCAGATACGCAGTATTTT. Translation: CASSPADSIPDTQYF.

The rearrangement joins TRBV12-3 or TRBV12-4 to TRBJ1-2; the match to TRBD1 covers 7 bases. The V and J ends lost 5 bases and 0 bases, in that order; junction bases with no gene match: 9. There are 16 residues in the CDR3. The CDR3 nucleotides read TGTGCCAGCAGTCCGCGGTCACAGGGGACTAACTATGGCTACACCTTC. As protein: CASSPRSQGTNYGYTF.

This clonotype was observed a few times. The chain joins TRBV5-5 to TRBJ2-1; D is uncertain. CDR1 is SGHKS and CDR2 is YYEKEE in the germline V gene (reference sequence). V was shortened by 0 bases and J by 4 bases, with 11 bases between the two germline ends. There are 15 residues in the CDR3. The CDR3 here is CASSLGAPPYNEQFF. The CDR3 DNA reads TGTGCCAGCAGCTTGGGAGCGCCACCTTACAATGAGCAGTTCTTC.

The chain has TRBV6-5 and TRBJ1-1; D unresolved. The CDR3 length is 16 residues. V lost 4 bases to trimming and J lost 2 bases, with 17 bases between them. From germline, CDR1 is MNHEY and CDR2 SVGAGI. CDR3 region: CASSFSAPRSNTEAFF. CDR3 nucleotide sequence: TGTGCCAGCAGTTTCTCTGCTCCACGGTCCAACACTGAAGCTTTCTTT.

The sample holds many counts of this clonotype. The chain has TRBV20-1 and TRBJ2-7; a possible D gene is TRBD2 (5 bases). Trimming took 4 bases from V and 1 from J, leaving 11 bases between them. Germline V gene lookup returns CDR1 DFQATT and CDR2 SNEGSKA (reference sequence). The CDR3 contains 13 residues. This chain's CDR3 is CSATGLISYEQYF. The CDR3 DNA is TGCAGTGCTACTGGACTGATTTCCTACGAGCAGTACTTC.

This clonotype came up a few times. The J gene is TRBJ2-1, the V gene TRBV28; 14 positions match TRBD2. CDR1 and CDR2 (germline): MDHEN, SYDVKM. The V segment lost 2 bases and the J segment 6 bases; nucleotides outside the gene matches: 12. The CDR3 consists of 19 residues. For the CDR3, the DNA is TGTGCCAGCAGTTTACTCTCAGGACTAGCGGGAGGATGGACCAATGAGCAGTTCTTC. Translation gives CASSLLSGLAGGWTNEQFF.

The chain employs TRBV7-3 and TRBJ2-5; D is tentatively TRBD1 or TRBD2 (5 bases each). CDR3 size: 11 residues. The V gene lost 5 bases and the J gene lost 7 bases, with 8 bases spanning the gap. Germline V lookup: CDR1 SGHTA, CDR2 FQGTGA. The CDR3 DNA reads TGTGCCAGCAGCCTGGGGGTGACCCAGTACTTC. Protein sequence: CASSLGVTQYF.

The rearrangement uses TRBV20-1 and TRBJ2-5; no clear D gene. From germline, CDR1 is DFQATT and CDR2 SNEGSKA (reference sequence). The V and J ends lost 1 base and 4 bases respectively, with 7 bases between them. The CDR3 runs 12 residues. The CDR3 sequence is CSARGHRETQYF. DNA for the CDR3: TGCAGTGCTAGAGGGCACCGAGAGACCCAGTACTTC.

This clonotype was counted only a few times. The gene calls are TRBV18 and TRBJ2-1; D perhaps matches TRBD1 (5 bases). The germline V gene has CDR1 KGHSH and CDR2 LQKENI. Trimming shortened V by 1 base and J by 8 bases, and 9 bases separated the two germline ends. The CDR3 has 13 residues. DNA of the CDR3: TGTGCCAGCTCACCACTACAGGTTGATGAGCAGTTCTTC. Translated: CASSPLQVDEQFF.

This clonotype was counted at least ten times. The chain carries TRBV29-1 and TRBJ2-2; D is ambiguous. Germline lookup yields CDR1 SQVTM and CDR2 ANQGSEA. The CDR3 is 16 residues long. Trimming took 0 bases from V and 4 from J, leaving 15 bases between them. CDR3 in DNA: TGCAGCGTTGAAGATCAAGGGTTCAAGGTCACCGGGGAGCTGTTTTTT. The encoded protein is CSVEDQGFKVTGELFF.

This clonotype was detected many times. This chain connects TRBV10-3 to TRBJ2-2; 8 positions agree with TRBD1. The CDR3 runs to 15 residues. The ends lost 5 bases at V and 1 base at J; junction bases unmatched: 3. The germline V gene has CDR1 ENHRY and CDR2 SYGVKD. The CDR3 here is CAISTGQGNTGELFF. CDR3 sequence (DNA): TGTGCCATCAGTACTGGACAGGGGAACACCGGGGAGCTGTTTTTT.

The V and J genes are TRBV29-1 and TRBJ2-7; D is ambiguous. This CDR3 is 13 amino acids long. Germline CDR1 SQVTM, CDR2 ANQGSEA. Here the CDR3 reads CRMWDKASYEQYV. The CDR3 DNA follows: TGCAGAATGTGGGATAAGGCTTCGTACGAGCAGTACGTC.

The chain uses TRBV27 and TRBJ2-7; perhaps TRBD1 as D (6 bases). CDR1 is MNHEY and CDR2 is SMNVEV in the germline V gene (reference sequence). The CDR3 extends over 17 amino acids. V lost 4 bases to trimming and J lost 4 bases, with 23 bases between them. The CDR3 is CASSSLTGSKPLYEQYF. The CDR3 DNA follows: TGTGCCAGCAGTTCCCTGACAGGTTCGAAACCACTGTACGAGCAGTACTTC.

This clonotype was observed a handful of times. The chain recombines TRBV4-1 with TRBJ2-3; 12 nucleotides line up with TRBD1. CDR1 is MGHRA and CDR2 is YSYEKL in the germline V gene. Trimming cost V 3 bases and J 3 bases; bases outside gene matches: 7. CDR3 length: 17 amino acids. DNA of the CDR3: TGCGCCAGCAGCCAGCCGGGACAGGGGGCGGGGACAGATACGCAGTATTTT. It specifies CASSQPGQGAGTDTQYF.

This clonotype was detected a few times. The gene calls are TRBV4-1 and TRBJ1-4; no reliable D call. The CDR3 totals 14 residues. Germline lookup yields CDR1 MGHRA and CDR2 YSYEKL. The V gene lost 7 bases and the J gene lost 13 bases, with 22 bases spanning the gap. The CDR3 spells CASNPVVRDVGLFF. As DNA, the CDR3 is TGCGCCAGCAACCCCGTTGTCAGAGATGTAGGACTGTTTTTT.

This chain connects TRBV28 to TRBJ2-1, with D perhaps matching TRBD2 (6 bases). CDR1 is MDHEN, CDR2 SYDVKM, per germline. The CDR3 totals 14 residues. V was cut by 6 bases and J by 6 bases, with 15 bases left in between. CDR3 DNA: TGTGCCAGCAGGGGTCGGGAGCCCCTCAATGAGCAGTTCTTC. Its translation is CASRGREPLNEQFF.

The sample holds many counts of this clonotype. CDR3 DNA sequence: TGCAGTGCTAGAGATCAAGGCGTGGGAGAGACCCAGTACTTC. Protein sequence: CSARDQGVGETQYF. The rearrangement uses TRBV20-1 and TRBJ2-5; unclear D gene. CDR1 is DFQATT, CDR2 SNEGSKA, per germline (reference sequence). V lost 0 bases and J 4 bases, leaving 12 bases between the germline ends. This CDR3 region has 14 residues.

The V and J genes are TRBV5-1 and TRBJ2-3; 9 bases are shared with TRBD1. The CDR3 is 15 amino acids. V shed 4 bases, J shed 2 bases, and the junction held 5 bases outside the gene matches. Germline V lookup: CDR1 SGHRS, CDR2 YFSETQ. The DNA of the CDR3 is TGCGCCAGCAGCGGGGGGACAGGGACCACAGATACGCAGTATTTT. This gives the protein CASSGGTGTTDTQYF.

This clonotype showed up many times. V gene TRBV24-1 combines with J gene TRBJ2-1, with D possibly matching TRBD1 (7 bases). Trimming removed 4 bases at V and 4 bases at J, with 13 bases between. Germline values: CDR1 KGHDR, CDR2 SFDVKD. The CDR3 consists of 15 residues. CDR3 bases: TGTGCCACCAGTGACCAGGGGGGCAGATACAATGAGCAGTTCTTC. As protein: CATSDQGGRYNEQFF.

This clonotype came up many times. The chain joins TRBV20-1 to TRBJ2-1, with 8 bases fitting TRBD1. The CDR3 is 14 residues long. The germline V gene has CDR1 DFQATT and CDR2 SNEGSKA (reference sequence). With V trimmed by 3 bases and J by 7 bases, 8 bases remained unmatched. In nucleotides, the CDR3 is TGCAGTGCTAGTGGGACAGGTCGTAGGAATGAGCAGTTCTTC. Translation: CSASGTGRRNEQFF.

Many counts were recorded for this clonotype. The rearrangement links TRBV3-1 to TRBJ2-1; D might be TRBD2 (6 bases). Trimming stripped 0 bases from V and 6 bases from J, with 12 bases between. In germline, CDR1 is LGHDT, CDR2 YNNKEL (reference sequence). The CDR3 is 15 amino acids. CDR3 in amino acids: CASSQESAGSNEQFF. CDR3 DNA: TGTGCCAGCAGCCAAGAGAGCGCGGGGTCCAATGAGCAGTTCTTC.

V usage is TRBV2 and J usage is TRBJ2-1, with 11 bases fitting TRBD2. Per the germline V gene, CDR1 is SNHLY and CDR2 is FYNNEI. This CDR3 has 17 amino acids. The V gene end was trimmed by 5 bases and the J gene end by 0 bases; junction bases not matched to a gene: 6. DNA of the CDR3: TGTGCCAGCAGTCGTACTAGCGGGAGAAACTCCTACAATGAGCAGTTCTTC. This translates into CASSRTSGRNSYNEQFF. The variable domain in full, with the rest retrieved from reference TRBV2 and TRBJ2-1, is EPEVTQTPSHQVTQMGQEVILRCVPISNHLYFYWYRQILGQKVEFLVSFYNNEISEKSEIFDDQFSVERPDGSNFTLKIRSTKLEDSAMYFCASSRTSGRNSYNEQFFGPGTRLTVL.

The chain links TRBV28 to TRBJ2-6; 10 bases align to TRBD1. CDR1 MDHEN and CDR2 SYDVKM come from the germline V gene. V lost 6 bases to trimming and J lost 3 bases; unmatched junction nucleotides: 8. The length of the CDR3 is 17 residues. The CDR3 DNA is TGTGCCAGCAGCCGGGACAGGGGATATAGTGGGGCCAACGTCCTGACTTTC. This translates into CASSRDRGYSGANVLTF.

This clonotype was detected ten times or more. V is TRBV27 and J is TRBJ2-7; 11 bases are shared with TRBD2. The germline V gene encodes CDR1 MNHEY and CDR2 SMNVEV (reference sequence). The CDR3 spans 13 residues. After removal of 6 bases from V and 3 bases from J, the junction contained 1 base not matched to a gene. For the CDR3, the DNA is TGTGCCAGCAGCGGGACTAGCGGCTACGAGCAGTACTTC. This codes for CASSGTSGYEQYF.

This clonotype has ten or more counts. V is TRBV4-1 and J is TRBJ1-1; D remains unclear. Germline CDR1 reads MGHRA; CDR2 reads YSYEKL. The CDR3 loop spans 15 amino acids. Trimming removed 1 base at V and 2 bases at J, with 11 bases between. The chain's CDR3 is CASSQGGKTNTEAFF. As DNA, the CDR3 is TGCGCCAGCAGCCAAGGAGGAAAGACTAACACTGAAGCTTTCTTT.

This clonotype was observed a few times. This chain uses TRBV12-3 or TRBV12-4 with TRBJ2-5; D not resolved. The CDR3 is made up of 13 amino acids. Trimming cost V 7 bases and J 1 base, with 10 bases left between them. CDR3 sequence: CASTEWGQETQYF. CDR3 in DNA: TGTGCCAGCACTGAATGGGGCCAAGAGACCCAGTACTTC.

This clonotype came up many times. J is TRBJ2-7 and V is TRBV3-1; D is ambiguous. Germline assignment: CDR1 LGHDT and CDR2 YNNKEL (reference sequence). This CDR3 region has 11 residues. Trimming stripped 3 bases from V and 4 bases from J, with 4 bases between. CDR3 residues: CASSHQYEQYF. The CDR3 DNA is TGTGCCAGCAGCCACCAATACGAGCAGTACTTC.